This T cell receptor beta chain was profiled in a study of blood T cell repertoires in COVID-19. About the research overall: The cDNA or gDNA used as material had been derived from T cells, B-cell-depleted T cells, or PBMCs.

CDR3 size: 14 residues. V was shortened by 3 bases and J by 4 bases, with 10 bases between the two germline ends. Germline assignment: CDR1 SNHLY and CDR2 FYNNEI. The protocol was immunoSEQ multiplex PCR, while the TCRdb copy is restricted to in-frame clones and leaves out a portion. The data show 150,000 or so clones, approximately 79% seen once. This clone came up once. The sample comprised peripheral blood. The rearrangement joins TRBV2 to TRBJ2-1, with TRBD2 as a possible D gene (6 bases). The TCR comes from an elderly woman with acute or convalescent COVID-19. DNA for the CDR3: TGTGCCAGCAGTGAGTCGGGAGCTTACAATGAGCAGTTCTTC. It codes for CASSESGAYNEQFF.